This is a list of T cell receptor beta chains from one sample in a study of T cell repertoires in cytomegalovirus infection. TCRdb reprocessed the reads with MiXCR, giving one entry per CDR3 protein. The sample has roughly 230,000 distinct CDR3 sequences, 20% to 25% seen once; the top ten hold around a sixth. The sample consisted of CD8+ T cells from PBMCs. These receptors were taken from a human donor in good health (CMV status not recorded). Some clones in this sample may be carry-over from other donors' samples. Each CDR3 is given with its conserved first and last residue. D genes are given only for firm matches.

CDR3aa: CASTRQGLNSPLHF
j_gene: TRBJ1-6
d_gene: TRBD1
v_gene: TRBV7-9

CDR3aa: CSVDPRTDMNTEAFF
j_gene: TRBJ1-1
d_gene: .
v_gene: TRBV29-1

CDR3aa: CSARGQGNQPQHF
j_gene: TRBJ1-5
d_gene: .
v_gene: TRBV20-1

CDR3aa: CASSFGGADPYNEQFF
j_gene: TRBJ2-1
d_gene: .
v_gene: TRBV7-6

CDR3aa: CATLVSYEQYF
j_gene: TRBJ2-7
d_gene: .
v_gene: TRBV6-2/TRBV6-3

CDR3aa: CAKLQGPYFF
j_gene: TRBJ1-1
d_gene: .
v_gene: TRBV6-9

CDR3aa: CASSPGGEGNSPLHF
j_gene: TRBJ1-6
d_gene: .
v_gene: TRBV7-3

CDR3aa: CATRDGDSYEQYF
j_gene: TRBJ2-7
d_gene: .
v_gene: TRBV6-2/TRBV6-3

CDR3aa: CSAGYGTQYF
j_gene: TRBJ2-5
d_gene: .
v_gene: TRBV20-1

CDR3aa: CASSPLGQYQETQYF
j_gene: TRBJ2-5
d_gene: TRBD1
v_gene: TRBV7-9

CDR3aa: CSAAGGVQYEQYF
j_gene: TRBJ2-7
d_gene: TRBD2
v_gene: TRBV20-1

CDR3aa: CASSLGELEQYF
j_gene: TRBJ2-7
d_gene: .
v_gene: TRBV7-6

CDR3aa: CASSPRRATGELFF
j_gene: TRBJ2-2
d_gene: .
v_gene: TRBV7-9

CDR3aa: CSANRGWNTGELFF
j_gene: TRBJ2-2
d_gene: TRBD1
v_gene: TRBV20-1

CDR3aa: CASSSIITDTQYF
j_gene: TRBJ2-3
d_gene: .
v_gene: TRBV28

CDR3aa: CASSLAVPNEQFF
j_gene: TRBJ2-1
d_gene: .
v_gene: TRBV7-4

CDR3aa: CASSHTSSTDTQYF
j_gene: TRBJ2-3
d_gene: .
v_gene: TRBV12-3/TRBV12-4

CDR3aa: CASSLYPGTANTGELFF
j_gene: TRBJ2-2
d_gene: TRBD1
v_gene: TRBV27

CDR3aa: CASSPDRGGTGELFF
j_gene: TRBJ2-2
d_gene: TRBD1
v_gene: TRBV11-3

CDR3aa: CASTKGRGDYNEQFF
j_gene: TRBJ2-1
d_gene: .
v_gene: TRBV25-1

CDR3aa: CSVEDPAGAYEQYF
j_gene: TRBJ2-7
d_gene: .
v_gene: TRBV29-1

CDR3aa: CASSGWDREVNQPQHF
j_gene: TRBJ1-5
d_gene: TRBD1
v_gene: TRBV28

CDR3aa: CSAISPVDSGGATDTQYF
j_gene: TRBJ2-3
d_gene: TRBD2
v_gene: TRBV20-1

CDR3aa: CASSSPKGPGGAAEQYF
j_gene: TRBJ2-7
d_gene: TRBD2
v_gene: TRBV28

CDR3aa: CASSGGGGTTDTQYF
j_gene: TRBJ2-3
d_gene: TRBD2
v_gene: TRBV6-8

CDR3aa: CASREQGRDFTEAFF
j_gene: TRBJ1-1
d_gene: .
v_gene: TRBV7-2

CDR3aa: CASSLNPGFNSYNEQFF
j_gene: TRBJ2-1
d_gene: .
v_gene: TRBV7-6

CDR3aa: CASSTGGANTGELFF
j_gene: TRBJ2-2
d_gene: TRBD1
v_gene: TRBV12-3/TRBV12-4

CDR3aa: CASSLTGGSTDTQYF
j_gene: TRBJ2-3
d_gene: TRBD1
v_gene: TRBV7-9

CDR3aa: CSAPRTEDEAFF
j_gene: TRBJ1-1
d_gene: .
v_gene: TRBV20-1

CDR3aa: CSVVTRNTEAFF
j_gene: TRBJ1-1
d_gene: .
v_gene: TRBV29-1

CDR3aa: CSAVGTTSSGGEQFF
j_gene: TRBJ2-1
d_gene: TRBD2
v_gene: TRBV20-1

CDR3aa: CASSLKGRAEAFF
j_gene: TRBJ1-1
d_gene: .
v_gene: TRBV11-2

CDR3aa: CASSLAGENNEQFF
j_gene: TRBJ2-1
d_gene: .
v_gene: TRBV7-2

CDR3aa: CASSSGIRAEAFF
j_gene: TRBJ1-1
d_gene: .
v_gene: TRBV12-3/TRBV12-4

CDR3aa: CASSRRQGVNDGYTF
j_gene: TRBJ1-2
d_gene: TRBD1
v_gene: TRBV7-9

CDR3aa: CASSLAGGGQVNEQFF
j_gene: TRBJ2-1
d_gene: .
v_gene: TRBV12-3/TRBV12-4